The 22 T cell receptor beta chains in this list originate from one sample, sequenced in a study of beta chain features in type 1 diabetes. Regarding the study as a whole: When Type 1 diabetes patients were examined, their TCRB CDR3s proved moderately but significantly shorter in all four CD4+ subsets.

No cognate antigen is known for these TCRs. The isolated RNA, all of it, was reverse transcribed, so expressed TCRB transcripts were what got sequenced. Data came from immunoSEQ multiplex PCR; TCRdb stores just in-frame clones and leaves some out. The sample shows about 140,000 clones, approximately 13% of them seen only once. Sequencing input: central memory CD4+ T cells from blood. The receptor set was obtained from a man between 18 and 35 years old with type 1 diabetes.

The V and J genes are TRBV6-5 and TRBJ1-1, with D perhaps TRBD1 (6 bases). The CDR3 loop spans 14 amino acids. V lost 7 bases to trimming and J lost 0 bases, with 12 bases between them. CDR1 is MNHEY and CDR2 is SVGAGI in the germline V gene. The CDR3 reads CASMYRVMNTEAFF. For the CDR3, the DNA is TGTGCCAGCATGTACAGGGTAATGAACACTGAAGCTTTCTTT.

This chain joins TRBV18 and TRBJ2-5; D possibly matches TRBD1 or TRBD2 (5 bases each). The CDR3 sequence is 14 residues long. Germline-derived CDR1 and CDR2 are KGHSH and LQKENI. Trimming left V 6 bases short and J 5 bases short, with 16 bases between. CDR3 bases: TGTGCCAGCTCGGACGGGACGGGACGTGAGACCCAGTACTTC. Protein sequence: CASSDGTGRETQYF.

There are a few counts of this clone. The chain couples TRBV7-6 to TRBJ2-1; D may be TRBD2 (5 bases). This CDR3 comprises 16 residues. V was trimmed by 5 bases and J by 5 bases, leaving 19 bases between them. Germline V gene lookup returns CDR1 SGHVS and CDR2 FNYEAQ. The chain's CDR3 is CASSAAGKGRHNEQFF. The CDR3 DNA reads as TGTGCCAGCAGCGCAGCCGGGAAAGGACGGCACAATGAGCAGTTCTTC.

The chain is built from TRBV5-1 and TRBJ2-2; maybe TRBD1 (6 bases). CDR3 size: 15 residues. Deletions cut 0 bases from V and 2 bases from J, with 8 bases between. The germline V gene encodes CDR1 SGHRS and CDR2 YFSETQ. CDR3: CASSLDRVNTGELFF. Written as DNA, the CDR3 is TGCGCCAGCAGCTTGGACAGGGTCAACACCGGGGAGCTGTTTTTT.

Only a few counts were recorded for this clone. The chain uses TRBV7-8 and TRBJ2-1; 9 bases are a match to TRBD2. The CDR3 is made up of 15 amino acids. V gave up 5 bases and J gave up 6 bases; unmatched junction bases: 8. In germline, CDR1 is SGHVS, CDR2 FQNEAQ. The CDR3 sequence: CASSQAGGAANEQFF. CDR3 nucleotide sequence: TGTGCCAGCAGCCAAGCGGGGGGTGCCGCCAATGAGCAGTTCTTC.

The table lists this clone with a few counts. V is TRBV19 and J is TRBJ2-7, with 11 bases that match TRBD1. Germline trimming cut 6 bases from V and 1 base from J; bases unmatched to any gene: 5. The CDR3 has 15 amino acids. The V gene's germline CDR1 is LNHDA and CDR2 SQIVND (reference sequence). DNA for the CDR3: TGTGCCAGTAGCGGACAGGGGGCGGGATCCTACGAGCAGTACTTC. It is translated as CASSGQGAGSYEQYF.

This clone was counted a few times. V gene TRBV9 combines with J gene TRBJ1-6, with 9 bases aligning to TRBD1. Germline V gives CDR1 SGDLS, CDR2 YYNGEE. Trimming at V came to 3 bases and at J to 6 bases, leaving 4 bases not matched to a gene. The CDR3 sequence is 15 residues long. Written as DNA, the CDR3 is TGTGCCAGCAGCGGAATGGGACAGGGTAATTCACCCCTCCACTTT. Translated: CASSGMGQGNSPLHF.

There are a few counts of this clone. The chain recombines TRBV30 with TRBJ1-2, with no clear D. The CDR3 loop spans 12 amino acids. Germline V gene data show CDR1 as GTSNPN and CDR2 as SVGIG (reference sequence). V was clipped by 2 bases and J by 8 bases, with 12 bases between them. The CDR3 loop is CAWSPRGGGYTF. As DNA, the CDR3 is TGTGCCTGGAGTCCACGGGGTGGCGGCTACACCTTC.

There are a few counts of this clone. The chain is built from TRBV6-1 and TRBJ2-5; D may match TRBD1 or TRBD2 (6 bases each). The germline CDR1 and CDR2 sequences are MNHNS and SASEGT. The V gene lost 5 bases and the J gene lost 5 bases, with 15 bases spanning the gap. The CDR3 has 14 residues. The CDR3 reads CASSLVGGGETQYF. DNA of the CDR3: TGTGCCAGCAGTTTAGTTGGAGGGGGGGAGACCCAGTACTTC.

The chain has TRBV10-2 and TRBJ2-3; unclear D gene. The CDR3 has 11 residues. V was clipped by 6 bases and J by 1 base, with 2 bases between them. Germline lookup yields CDR1 WSHSY and CDR2 SAAADI. The CDR3 region is CASSRTDTQYF. CDR3 bases: TGCGCCAGCAGCCGCACAGATACGCAGTATTTT.

This clone was counted a few times. This chain connects TRBV2 to TRBJ2-6; TRBD1 aligns across 8 bases. This CDR3 region has 18 residues. Trimming at V came to 5 bases and at J to 0 bases, leaving 9 bases not matched to a gene. Germline lookup yields CDR1 SNHLY and CDR2 FYNNEI. The CDR3 sequence: CASSLQGQVNSGANVLTF. In DNA, the CDR3 is TGTGCCAGCAGTCTTCAGGGACAGGTGAACTCTGGGGCCAACGTCCTGACTTTC. The full variable domain, with the rest looked up from reference TRBV2 and TRBJ2-6, is EPEVTQTPSHQVTQMGQEVILRCVPISNHLYFYWYRQILGQKVEFLVSFYNNEISEKSEIFDDQFSVERPDGSNFTLKIRSTKLEDSAMYFCASSLQGQVNSGANVLTFGAGSRLTVL.

The sample holds a few counts of this clone. The rearrangement uses TRBV2 and TRBJ1-6; TRBD1 agrees at 7 bases. This CDR3 comprises 14 residues. The ends lost 4 bases at V and 8 bases at J; junction bases unmatched: 5. The V gene's germline CDR1 is SNHLY and CDR2 FYNNEI. The CDR3: CASSGTGRDSPLHF. The CDR3 coding sequence is TGTGCCAGCAGTGGGACAGGACGTGATTCACCCCTCCACTTT.

This clone appeared a few times. The rearrangement links TRBV30 to TRBJ2-7; D is uncertain. The CDR3 sequence is 12 residues long. Germline V gives CDR1 GTSNPN, CDR2 SVGIG (reference sequence). V was trimmed by 6 bases and J by 2 bases, leaving 11 bases between them. CDR3 DNA: TGTGCCTGTTCGACTCTTACCTACGAGCAGTACTTC. Translation: CACSTLTYEQYF.

The gene calls are TRBV7-6 and TRBJ2-3; D is unresolved. There are 11 residues in the CDR3. V was clipped by 1 base and J by 6 bases, with 2 bases between them. From germline, CDR1 is SGHVS and CDR2 FNYEAQ. CDR3 DNA sequence: TGTGCCAGCAGCTTAGAGGATACGCAGTATTTT. Protein sequence: CASSLEDTQYF.

This clone has more than one count but fewer than ten. This sample includes further DNA sequences coding for the same CDR3. The chain joins TRBV30 to TRBJ2-7; D gene ambiguous. This CDR3 is 11 amino acids long. Looked up from germline, CDR1 is GTSNPN and CDR2 is SVGIG (reference sequence). The germline V and J ends were trimmed by 2 bases and 1 base, with 3 bases remaining between them. DNA of the CDR3: TGTGCCTGGAGTTCGTCCTACGAGCAGTACTTC. This codes for CAWSSSYEQYF.

V is TRBV9 and J is TRBJ1-2; no reliable D call. V lost 4 bases and J 4 bases, leaving 14 bases between the germline ends. CDR1 and CDR2 (germline): SGDLS, YYNGEE. The CDR3 has 14 amino acids. DNA of the CDR3: TGTGCCAGCAGCTTAGAATCACTTACCTATGGCTACACCTTC. Translated, it gives CASSLESLTYGYTF.

In this sample, this clone turned up many times. V usage is TRBV30 and J usage is TRBJ2-6; D is unclear. The CDR3 is 14 amino acids. CDR1 and CDR2 (germline): GTSNPN, SVGIG (reference sequence). Trimming shortened V by 7 bases and J by 0 bases, and 10 bases separated the two germline ends. This CDR3 reads CASSMDSGANVLTF. DNA of the CDR3: TGTGCCTCTTCCATGGACTCTGGGGCCAACGTCCTGACTTTC.

The chain carries TRBV21-1 and TRBJ2-7; the table's D gene call, TRBD1, was not cross checked with the DNA. TRBV21-1 is given as a pseudogene. This CDR3 has 15 amino acids. CDR3 nucleotide sequence: TGTGCCAGCAGCAAAGGCAGCCCCAGGTCAGCCGAGCAGTACTTC. This sequence encodes CASSKGSPRSAEQYF.

In regard to this clone: A read error is possible here, since a much larger clone lies one base away. V gene TRBV29-1 combines with J gene TRBJ2-7; possibly TRBD1 for D (6 bases). Germline CDR1 and CDR2: SQVTM and ANQGSEA. This CDR3 spans 12 amino acids. The V gene lost 7 bases and the J gene lost 5 bases, with 15 bases spanning the gap. Here the CDR3 reads CSGATGTDEQYF. CDR3 bases: TGCAGCGGCGCTACAGGGACCGACGAGCAGTACTTC.

This clone has more than one count but fewer than ten. The gene calls are TRBV7-9 and TRBJ2-1, with 14 bases lining up with TRBD2. This CDR3 region has 15 residues. Germline trimming cut 5 bases from V and 10 bases from J; bases unmatched to any gene: 7. Looked up from germline, CDR1 is SEHNR and CDR2 is FQNEAQ (reference sequence). The CDR3 spells CASSPTSGGAREQFF. As DNA, the CDR3 is TGTGCCAGCAGCCCGACTAGCGGGGGGGCGCGGGAGCAGTTCTTC. Full variable domain (missing parts from reference TRBV7-9 and TRBJ2-1): DTGVSQNPRHKITKRGQNVTFRCDPISEHNRLYWYRQTLGQGPEFLTYFQNEAQLEKSRLLSDRFSAERPKGSFSTLEIQRTEQGDSAMYLCASSPTSGGAREQFFGPGTRLTVL.

This rearrangement joins TRBV20-1 to TRBJ1-1; no clear D gene. Trimming shortened V by 8 bases and J by 4 bases, and 11 bases separated the two germline ends. The CDR3 has 11 residues. The germline gives CDR1 DFQATT, CDR2 SNEGSKA (reference sequence). The CDR3: CSPGGITEAFF. The CDR3 DNA is TGCAGTCCGGGTGGGATCACTGAAGCTTTCTTT.

The genes are TRBV5-6 and TRBJ1-1; D unclear. The V end lost 4 bases, the J end lost 2 bases, and 6 bases lay between the germline ends. Germline V gene sequence: CDR1 SGHDT, CDR2 YYEEEE. CDR3 length: 12 residues. The DNA of the CDR3 is TGTGCCAGCAGCAGCCAAAACACTGAAGCTTTCTTT. Its translation: CASSSQNTEAFF.